Listed below are T cell receptor beta chains from one sample, sequenced in a study of blood T cell repertoires in COVID-19. The repertoire was sequenced with immunoSEQ multiplex PCR; TCRdb's copy has only in-frame clones and lacks some. The repertoire has tens of thousands of clones, about nine tenths of them found once; the top ten carry around 5%. Material for sequencing was peripheral blood. The receptors come from a man in his 60s with active COVID-19. The CDR3 runs from the conserved cysteine through the conserved F or W. D genes are given only for firm matches. A row's size may be missing; if present it is once, few, many or a size class.

V gene: TRBV6-6
D gene: TRBD1
J gene: TRBJ2-3
clone size: .
CDR3 DNA: TGTGCCAGCAGTTTCGGACAGGGAAGGTCAGATACGCAGTATTTT
CDR3 protein: CASSFGQGRSDTQYF

V gene: TRBV5-1
D gene: .
J gene: TRBJ2-1
clone size: .
CDR3 DNA: TGCGCCAGCAGGGGGGGACAGAGCTACAATGAGCAGTTCTTC
CDR3 protein: CASRGGQSYNEQFF

V gene: TRBV5-1
D gene: .
J gene: TRBJ1-4
clone size: .
CDR3 DNA: TGCGCCAGCAGTCAAAGACAGCCTAATGAAAAACTGTTTTTT
CDR3 protein: CASSQRQPNEKLFF

V gene: TRBV5-6
D gene: TRBD2
J gene: TRBJ2-7
clone size: .
CDR3 DNA: TGTGCCAGCAGTTGGGGACTAGCGGGGGGTTACGAGCAGTACTTC
CDR3 protein: CASSWGLAGGYEQYF

V gene: TRBV19
D gene: .
J gene: TRBJ1-5
clone size: once
CDR3 DNA: TGTGCCAGTACCCGGGTGGGTGGCAATCAGCCCCAGCATTTT
CDR3 protein: CASTRVGGNQPQHF

V gene: TRBV10-1
D gene: .
J gene: TRBJ2-2
clone size: .
CDR3 DNA: TGCGCCAGCAGTGAGTCCCCCGGAGCCACCGGGGAGCTGTTTTTT
CDR3 protein: CASSESPGATGELFF

V gene: TRBV7-8
D gene: TRBD1
J gene: TRBJ1-1
clone size: .
CDR3 DNA: TGTGCCAGCAGCTTAGCGGCAGGGGGAGCTGAAGCTTTCTTT
CDR3 protein: CASSLAAGGAEAFF

V gene: TRBV18
D gene: TRBD1
J gene: TRBJ1-1
clone size: .
CDR3 DNA: TGTGCCAGCTCACCACTAGGAAAGGGGGCCGGCACTGAAGCTTTCTTT
CDR3 protein: CASSPLGKGAGTEAFF

V gene: TRBV7-2
D gene: .
J gene: TRBJ2-1
clone size: .
CDR3 DNA: TGTGCCAGCAGCCCCATAGCGGATTTCTATAGTGAGCAGTTCTTC
CDR3 protein: CASSPIADFYSEQFF

V gene: TRBV19
D gene: .
J gene: TRBJ2-3
clone size: .
CDR3 DNA: TGTGCCAGTACCTCCCGGGAGCCCACAGATACGCAGTATTTT
CDR3 protein: CASTSREPTDTQYF

V gene: TRBV7-6
D gene: TRBD1
J gene: TRBJ2-7
clone size: .
CDR3 DNA: TGTGCCAGCAGCTCTTGGACAGGGGGAGATACCTACGAGCAGTACTTC
CDR3 protein: CASSSWTGGDTYEQYF

V gene: TRBV11-2
D gene: TRBD1
J gene: TRBJ1-2
clone size: .
CDR3 DNA: TGTGCCAGCAGCTCATACCGAGGGGGCAACTATGGCTACACCTTC
CDR3 protein: CASSSYRGGNYGYTF

V gene: TRBV6-6
D gene: .
J gene: TRBJ1-3
clone size: .
CDR3 DNA: TGTGCCAGCAGGCTACAGGGTCGGGGAAACACCATATATTTT
CDR3 protein: CASRLQGRGNTIYF

V gene: TRBV5-1
D gene: .
J gene: TRBJ1-4
clone size: .
CDR3 DNA: TGCGCCAGCAGCTTGGTTGGCAGATACACAACTAATGAAAAACTGTTTTTT
CDR3 protein: CASSLVGRYTTNEKLFF

V gene: TRBV5-1
D gene: .
J gene: TRBJ2-2
clone size: .
CDR3 DNA: TGCGCCAGCAGCTTGGTTCCAGGGGCGTACGGGGAGCTGTTTTTT
CDR3 protein: CASSLVPGAYGELFF

V gene: TRBV15
D gene: .
J gene: TRBJ2-3
clone size: .
CDR3 DNA: TGTGCCACCAGCAGACATACAGATACGCAGTATTTT
CDR3 protein: CATSRHTDTQYF

V gene: TRBV5-1
D gene: TRBD1
J gene: TRBJ2-1
clone size: .
CDR3 DNA: TGCGCCAGCAGCCCTTTAGGACAGGGATCCTACAATGAGCAGTTCTTC
CDR3 protein: CASSPLGQGSYNEQFF

V gene: TRBV7-2
D gene: TRBD1
J gene: TRBJ1-2
clone size: .
CDR3 DNA: TGTGCCAGCAGCCCACGAACAGGGGGCGATAACTATGGCTACACCTTC
CDR3 protein: CASSPRTGGDNYGYTF

V gene: TRBV6-5
D gene: .
J gene: TRBJ1-1
clone size: .
CDR3 DNA: TGTGCCAGCAGTTACTCGCAGCTAGGGAACACTGAAGCTTTCTTT
CDR3 protein: CASSYSQLGNTEAFF

V gene: TRBV3-1/TRBV3-2
D gene: .
J gene: TRBJ1-3
clone size: once
CDR3 DNA: TGTGCCAGCAGCCACCGGACAGCCCCCTCTGGAAACACCATATATTTT
CDR3 protein: CASSHRTAPSGNTIYF

V gene: TRBV4-2
D gene: .
J gene: TRBJ1-6
clone size: .
CDR3 DNA: TGTGCCAGCAGCCAAGAGCAAGGGGCCAATTCACCCCTCCACTTT
CDR3 protein: CASSQEQGANSPLHF

V gene: TRBV28
D gene: .
J gene: TRBJ2-7
clone size: .
CDR3 DNA: TGTGCCAGTGTTACCTGGACAGAGACCCCCTACGAGCAGTACTTC
CDR3 protein: CASVTWTETPYEQYF

V gene: TRBV15
D gene: .
J gene: TRBJ1-6
clone size: .
CDR3 DNA: TGTGCCACCAGCAGAGATCTCGGGGAAAATAATTCACCCCTCCACTTT
CDR3 protein: CATSRDLGENNSPLHF

V gene: TRBV4-2
D gene: TRBD2
J gene: TRBJ2-1
clone size: .
CDR3 DNA: TGTGCCAGCAGCCAAGATAGTGTGAAGCGGGGGAGCTACAATGAGCAGTTCTTC
CDR3 protein: CASSQDSVKRGSYNEQFF

V gene: TRBV30
D gene: .
J gene: TRBJ2-2
clone size: .
CDR3 DNA: TGTGCCTGGAGTGTACGTCCAGGGGCGGCGGTCGGGGAGCTGTTTTTT
CDR3 protein: CAWSVRPGAAVGELFF

V gene: TRBV5-1
D gene: .
J gene: TRBJ1-1
clone size: .
CDR3 DNA: TGCGCCAGCAGCCTGCAGGGGACTGAAGCTTTCTTT
CDR3 protein: CASSLQGTEAFF

V gene: TRBV5-1
D gene: TRBD2
J gene: TRBJ2-2
clone size: .
CDR3 DNA: TGCGCCAGCAGCTTGTCGTTAGCGGGGGGGCCGAACACCGGGGAGCTGTTTTTT
CDR3 protein: CASSLSLAGGPNTGELFF

V gene: TRBV5-1
D gene: TRBD1
J gene: TRBJ2-7
clone size: .
CDR3 DNA: TGCGCCAGCAGCTTGGATGTACAGGGGTACGAGCAGTACTTC
CDR3 protein: CASSLDVQGYEQYF

V gene: TRBV15
D gene: .
J gene: TRBJ1-4
clone size: .
CDR3 DNA: TGTGCCACCAGCAGAGACGGGGCGGGCGGGAGGAATGAAAAACTGTTTTTT
CDR3 protein: CATSRDGAGGRNEKLFF

V gene: TRBV2
D gene: TRBD2
J gene: TRBJ2-1
clone size: .
CDR3 DNA: TGTGCCAGCAGAGCAGCGGGGTACAACAATGAGCAGTTCTTC
CDR3 protein: CASRAAGYNNEQFF

V gene: TRBV6-6
D gene: TRBD1
J gene: TRBJ1-1
clone size: medium-sized
CDR3 DNA: TGTGCCAGCAGGGGGGGAGACAGGGTCACTGAAGCTTTCTTT
CDR3 protein: CASRGGDRVTEAFF

V gene: TRBV13
D gene: TRBD2
J gene: TRBJ2-1
clone size: .
CDR3 DNA: TGTGCCAGCAGCAGGGTGGGACTAGTACTACTAAGCTCCTACAATGAGCAGTTCTTC
CDR3 protein: CASSRVGLVLLSSYNEQFF

V gene: TRBV5-1
D gene: TRBD1
J gene: TRBJ1-1
clone size: .
CDR3 DNA: TGCGCCAGCAGCCCCAGAACAGGGGAGAACACTGAAGCTTTCTTT
CDR3 protein: CASSPRTGENTEAFF

V gene: TRBV5-8
D gene: TRBD2
J gene: TRBJ2-1
clone size: .
CDR3 DNA: TGTGCCAGCACCTTGGGGCGGGGGATTCCACATGAGCAGTTCTTC
CDR3 protein: CASTLGRGIPHEQFF

V gene: TRBV7-8
D gene: .
J gene: TRBJ1-2
clone size: once
CDR3 DNA: TGTGCCAGCAGCTTAGAGGTAGACAGCTTCTATGGCTACACCTTC
CDR3 protein: CASSLEVDSFYGYTF

V gene: TRBV20-1
D gene: .
J gene: TRBJ1-2
clone size: .
CDR3 DNA: TGCAGTGCTGGAAGACAGGAGGGCTACACCTTC
CDR3 protein: CSAGRQEGYTF

V gene: TRBV19
D gene: TRBD2
J gene: TRBJ2-1
clone size: .
CDR3 DNA: TGTGCCAGTAGTAGTGCCCCGGGACTAGCGGGGGTGAATGAGCAGTTCTTC
CDR3 protein: CASSSAPGLAGVNEQFF

V gene: TRBV6-5
D gene: .
J gene: TRBJ1-1
clone size: .
CDR3 DNA: TGTGCCAGCAGTTACTCAGGGGGGGAGGGCACTGAAGCTTTCTTT
CDR3 protein: CASSYSGGEGTEAFF

V gene: TRBV10-3
D gene: .
J gene: TRBJ1-1
clone size: .
CDR3 DNA: TGTGCCATCAAAACAGATCAGAACACTGAAGCTTTCTTT
CDR3 protein: CAIKTDQNTEAFF

V gene: TRBV2
D gene: TRBD2
J gene: TRBJ2-2
clone size: .
CDR3 DNA: TGTGCCAGCAGTGCCCTAGCGGGGGGGCCCACCCACACCGGGGAGCTGTTTTTT
CDR3 protein: CASSALAGGPTHTGELFF

V gene: TRBV5-6
D gene: TRBD1
J gene: TRBJ1-5
clone size: .
CDR3 DNA: TGTGCCAGCAGCGACCAGGGACAGGGAGATCAGCCCCAGCATTTT
CDR3 protein: CASSDQGQGDQPQHF